This T cell receptor beta chain was observed in a study of shared clonotypes between healthy human individuals (dated by TCRdb to between 2020 and 2021). Context from the whole study: The cohort included three men and a couple of women between 18 and 49 years of age. Per donor, leukapheresis produced somewhere between about 0.94 and 9.5 billion PBMCs. To estimate repertoire size and how much clonotype sharing occurs between individuals, the study deeply sequenced the blood TCR repertoires of about five healthy adults. Per donor, three plates each were used for CD4 naive and CD4 memory, two for CD8 naive, and one for CD8 memory. To increase sequencing depth and limit assay-specific biases, TCR repertoire library preparation and sequencing were carried out by different laboratories using diverse techniques. The research as a whole found: Higher generation probabilities were observed for clonotypes shared by all four sorted-subset donors than for non-shared clonotypes. Across several donors, around 5.4% of naive CD4, approximately 3.6% of naive CD8, around 2.5% of memory CD4, and 0.4% to 0.45% of memory CD8 clonotypes were shared. Sampling was limited to blood, and TCR repertoires in tissue likely differ from TCR repertoires in blood. Estimated clonotype richness was generally larger for naive than for memory subsets. Pairwise subsampling indicated that sequencing depth was expected to affect the degree of clonotype sharing among donors. The genetic and exposure-history diversity represented was limited by the small number of donors. Even with the large sequencing depth, rarefaction of the sorted-subset datasets indicated that sequencing was incomplete.

Donors were healthy HIV-negative adults with no recently reported acute infections or vaccinations. Only Caucasian adults living in Nashville, Tennessee, USA were represented among the donors. CD4+ T cells were enriched through magnetic negative selection, after which naive cells were positively selected on CD45RA and the remaining negative fraction served as the memory subset. Blood was collected by leukapheresis, and PBMCs were isolated by Ficoll-Histopaque density gradient centrifugation and then cryopreserved in liquid nitrogen vapor phase. Purity and quantity of every magnetically sorted T cell population were checked by analytical flow cytometry. From each sorted fraction, genomic DNA was isolated and quantified by UV absorbance on a Nanodrop 2000c. The CDR3 runs 15 residues from the cysteine to the phenylalanine. The entry retains the CDR3 DNA only, 45 bases that are in frame from base 1. For CDR1 and CDR2, the germline V gene lists MNHEY and SVGAGI. V and J lose 4 bases and 2 bases, and a span of 14 bases separates them.

TCR CDR3 regions were amplified from genomic DNA by multiplex PCR using the deep immunoSEQ assay. Genomic DNA extracted from each cell subset was distributed evenly over all wells of several immunoSEQ 96-well plates, and each plate served as one replicate. Each replicate PCR for sorted subsets received approximately 200 ng genomic DNA, equal to about 30,000 T cell genomes. Purified libraries were measured with a Qubit 3.0 fluorometer, size-checked on a Bioanalyzer 2100, and measured again with the KAPA Library Quantification kit. Every immunoSEQ 96-well plate was sequenced on a dedicated single-read 150-cycle Illumina NextSeq 550 flow cell. The authors' pipeline ran thus. The immunoSEQ output contained only junctional sequences without quality scores, so filtering could not match that applied to full-length reads. Sequences were annotated with PyIR, a Python wrapper for IgBLAST v1.9, and V/J genes and CDR3 were assigned using IMGT germline references. Reads were filtered out if the reads had weak V/J assignments (E-value above 1e-6), no CDR3, stop codons, out-of-frame junctions, or ambiguous translated residues. V3J clonotypes were defined as sequences sharing an identical inferred V gene, J gene, and CDR3 amino acid sequence. To compute the percentage overlap between repertoires, the number of shared unique clonotypes was divided by the size of the smaller repertoire. Repertoire richness was assessed with RTK rarefaction, the Chao1 estimator, and Recon v2.1 estimates of unobserved clonotypes. OLGA was used to compute generation probabilities for all TCRbeta clonotypes that the gDNA method yielded from several donors. TCRdb took this table from immuneACCESS and kept in-frame rearrangements with V and J called. Such tables lack part of the clones; where checked against another copy, unresolved V genes explain under half of the gap, and the rest is unexplained. The DNA was the basis for D and trimming; V, J and clone size are from that table. A total of under 750,000 clones appear in this sample, about two thirds of them only once. Jointly, the top ten make up roughly 1.8% of the sample.

This clone was found many times. The specificity of this receptor is unknown. Within one base of it there is no much larger clone, and no base qualities were kept. The receptor comes from a woman in her 30s in good health. Recombination connected TRBV6-5 to TRBJ2-5; matching of 5 bases hints at TRBD1 as the D gene. Sequenced sample: memory CD4+ T cells sorted from blood. This specimen's cell subset or site label, interpreted: CD45RA-negative fraction. CDR3 protein: CASSSSIGDQETQYF. The DNA reads TGTGCCAGCAGTTCTTCCATAGGGGATCAAGAGACCCAGTACTTC.